The 6 T cell receptor beta chains given below trace back to one sample, sequenced in a study of cytomegalovirus exposure and HLA in healthy donors. Amplification used 60 Vbeta primers and 13 Jbeta primers. Repertoires were generated with immunoSEQ multiplex PCR, while TCRdb's copy carries only in-frame clones and drops some. Of fewer than 250,000 clones detected, less than 85% appear once; the ten largest clones hold 0.63%. The sample taken for sequencing was PBMCs. The receptors come from a man aged 18-30 years in good health and CMV-seronegative.

This rearrangement joins TRBV5-1 to TRBJ1-1, with TRBD1 matching 9 bases. The CDR3 sequence is 17 residues long. The trim removed 3 bases at V and 3 bases at J, leaving 12 bases unmatched. Looked up from germline, CDR1 is SGHRS and CDR2 is YFSETQ. As DNA, the CDR3 is TGCGCCAGCAGCTCCTCCGGGACAGGGTATTTCGACACTGAAGCTTTCTTT. Translated: CASSSSGTGYFDTEAFF.

The chain carries TRBV21-1 and TRBJ2-5; TRBD1 reflects the table's D call only, with no check against the DNA. TRBV21-1 is an annotated pseudogene. CDR3 length: 13 amino acids. For the CDR3, the DNA is TGTGCCAGCAGCAAACTCAGCCAAGAGACCCAGTACTTC. Its translation is CASSKLSQETQYF.

V is TRBV13 and J is TRBJ2-1; TRBD1 matches at 10 bases. J gave up 4 bases and V 6 bases, and 6 bases lay outside the gene matches. The V gene's germline CDR1 is PRHDT and CDR2 FYEKMQ (reference sequence). The CDR3 has 15 amino acids. The CDR3 here is CASSRDRGPYNEQFF. The CDR3 DNA reads TGTGCCAGCAGTCGGGACAGGGGACCTTACAATGAGCAGTTCTTC.

The rearrangement links TRBV5-4 to TRBJ2-5, with D maybe TRBD2 (6 bases). The CDR3 length is 13 residues. Germline V gene lookup returns CDR1 SGHNT and CDR2 YYREEE (reference sequence). V was clipped by 3 bases and J by 3 bases, with 9 bases between them. CDR3 protein: CASSWGLEETQYF. The CDR3 coding sequence is TGTGCCAGCAGCTGGGGACTCGAAGAGACCCAGTACTTC.

The chain has TRBV2 and TRBJ1-5; D ambiguous. CDR3 size: 13 residues. Germline V gene data show CDR1 as SNHLY and CDR2 as FYNNEI. Trimming pared 7 bases from V and 2 bases from J, leaving 9 bases between. CDR3 amino acids: CASTNRGNQPQHF. DNA for the CDR3: TGTGCCAGCACAAATCGGGGCAATCAGCCCCAGCATTTT.

The rearrangement joins TRBV30 to TRBJ2-4; 11 nucleotides align to TRBD2. CDR3 length: 15 amino acids. The germline V gene encodes CDR1 GTSNPN and CDR2 SVGIG (reference sequence). V was clipped by 3 bases and J by 6 bases; unmatched bases: 7. The CDR3: CAWRLAGGLGNIQYF. The CDR3 DNA sequence: TGTGCCTGGAGGCTAGCGGGAGGTCTTGGAAACATTCAGTACTTC.